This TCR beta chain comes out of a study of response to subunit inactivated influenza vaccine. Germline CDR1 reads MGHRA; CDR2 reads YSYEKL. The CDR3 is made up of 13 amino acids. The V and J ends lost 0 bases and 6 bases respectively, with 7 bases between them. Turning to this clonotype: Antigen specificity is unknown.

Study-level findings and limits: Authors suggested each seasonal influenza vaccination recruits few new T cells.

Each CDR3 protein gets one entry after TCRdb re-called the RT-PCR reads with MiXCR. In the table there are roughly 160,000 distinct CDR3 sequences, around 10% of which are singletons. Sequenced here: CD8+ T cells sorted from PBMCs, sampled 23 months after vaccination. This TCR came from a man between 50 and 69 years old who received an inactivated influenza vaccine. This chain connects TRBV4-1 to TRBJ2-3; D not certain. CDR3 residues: CASSQDTADTQYF. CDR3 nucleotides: TGCGCCAGCAGCCAAGATACTGCGGATACGCAGTATTTT.